The T cell receptor beta chain under discussion was sequenced for a study of cytotoxic CD8 clonotypes in ibrutinib-treated CLL. Study summary: The patients comprised about eleven relapsed/refractory and about 14 treatment-naive cases, about 18 IGHV unmutated. Study-level points and caveats: Shared public clonotypes were rare, and on treatment they either got smaller or stayed the same.

There are 15 residues in the CDR3. V was trimmed by 0 bases and J by 0 bases, leaving 8 bases between them. Germline assignment: CDR1 MNHNY and CDR2 SVGAGI (reference sequence). To note about this clone: Its antigen is undetermined.

The table came from immunoSEQ multiplex PCR; TCRdb's copy has only in-frame clones and leaves some out. Counted here are about 270,000 clones, around 76% occurring once; the ten biggest clones make up roughly 5%. The input for sequencing was PBMCs, taken at disease progression, from a patient treated with ibrutinib. The rearrangement links TRBV6-6 to TRBJ1-1; D perhaps matches TRBD1 (6 bases). The source is a human donor with chronic lymphocytic leukemia. The CDR3 protein is CASSYSRGMNTEAFF. Here the CDR3 DNA reads TGTGCCAGCAGTTACTCCAGGGGCATGAACACTGAAGCTTTCTTT.